A selection of T cell receptor beta chains follows, all from one sample in a study of shared clonotypes between healthy human individuals. Some clones are missing from TCRdb's copy, which holds only in-frame ones; the method was immunoSEQ multiplex PCR. Among some 2,100,000 clones listed, about 93% were seen once. The material sequenced was naive CD8+ T cells from PBMCs. The receptors originated from a man aged 18 to 29 in good health. Some clones in this sample may be carry-over from other donors' samples. CDR3s include the opening cysteine and the closing phenylalanine or tryptophan. D genes are given only for firm matches. The size field is filled for only some rows; it gives once, few, many or a size class.

J,V,D,size,DNA,CDR3
TRBJ1-5,TRBV5-6,NA,NA,TGTGCCAGCAGCTTGTGGGGCGGGAGCAATCAGCCCCAGCATTTT,CASSLWGGSNQPQHF
TRBJ1-4,TRBV27,NA,NA,TGTGCCAGCGCGCCTTTGGGACGGCTTAATGAAAAACTGTTTTTT,CASAPLGRLNEKLFF
TRBJ1-5,TRBV7-8,TRBD1,once,TGTGCCAGCAGCATGGACAGGGGATTTAATCAGCCCCAGCATTTT,CASSMDRGFNQPQHF
TRBJ1-2,TRBV9,TRBD1,NA,TGTGCCAGCAGCGTAGCCACAGGGGCCTACACCTTC,CASSVATGAYTF
TRBJ2-7,TRBV6-5,NA,NA,TGTGCCAGCAGTTACTCAGGCGGGAACACCTACGAGCAGTACTTC,CASSYSGGNTYEQYF
TRBJ2-1,TRBV4-1,NA,NA,TGCGCCAGCAGCCCAAGGGTGGGAAGCTCCTACAATGAGCAGTTCTTC,CASSPRVGSSYNEQFF
TRBJ2-2,TRBV13,NA,NA,TGTGCCAGCAGCTCGGGACCGGCCGGCGGGGAGCTGTTTTTT,CASSSGPAGGELFF
TRBJ2-5,TRBV11-2,TRBD1,NA,TGTGCCAGCAGCTTAGGCCCAAATCCCGGGACAGGGGGCTTAGAGACCCAGTACTTC,CASSLGPNPGTGGLETQYF
TRBJ2-7,TRBV7-9,TRBD2,once,TGTGCCAGCAGCCCCAGCGAAGGACTAGCGAGTTACGAGCAGTACTTC,CASSPSEGLASYEQYF
TRBJ1-1,TRBV5-4,NA,NA,TGTGCCAGCAGCTTGGGTGGGGGGAGCAGTGAAGCTTTCTTT,CASSLGGGSSEAFF
TRBJ2-7,TRBV7-9,TRBD2,NA,TGTGCCAGCAGCTCTTTCCTAGCGGTGAGCTCCTACGAGCAGTACTTC,CASSSFLAVSSYEQYF
TRBJ1-2,TRBV27,TRBD1,NA,TGTGCCAGCAGTTTAGAGCCCCCTGACGACAGGGAGGCCTTCTATGGCTACACCTTC,CASSLEPPDDREAFYGYTF
TRBJ2-7,TRBV28,NA,NA,TGTGCCAGCAGTTTATATATTTCGACACCCCTAGTGCAGTACTTC,CASSLYISTPLVQYF
TRBJ2-1,TRBV28,NA,NA,TGTGCCAGCAGTGGGGCATTTGAGCAGTTCTTC,CASSGAFEQFF
TRBJ1-5,TRBV19,TRBD1,once,TGTGCCAGTAGTTTAGGGACAGGGGGTCCCTATCAGCCCCAGCATTTT,CASSLGTGGPYQPQHF
TRBJ1-1,TRBV4-3,NA,NA,TGCGCCAGCAGCCAAGTTCTCACACCCCCTGGGGAGAACACTGAAGCTTTCTTT,CASSQVLTPPGENTEAFF
TRBJ2-1,TRBV7-9,TRBD2,NA,TGTGCCAGCAGCTTGGGGACTAGCGGGATAGGCTACAATGAGCAGTTCTTC,CASSLGTSGIGYNEQFF
TRBJ1-1,TRBV4-1,NA,few,TGCGCCAGCAGCCAAGATTGGGAGACTGAAGCTTTCTTT,CASSQDWETEAFF
TRBJ2-5,TRBV7-2,TRBD1,NA,TGTGCCAGCAGCCCAGGGACAGGCGATCAAGAGACCCAGTACTTC,CASSPGTGDQETQYF
TRBJ2-7,TRBV9,NA,NA,TGTGCCAGCAGCGTGGGGGAGGGGGCCTACGAGCAGTACTTC,CASSVGEGAYEQYF
TRBJ1-1,TRBV28,NA,NA,TGTGCCAGCAGTTTAGAGCAGGGAGAGATGAACACTGAAGCTTTCTTT,CASSLEQGEMNTEAFF
TRBJ1-2,TRBV7-2,NA,NA,TGTGCCAGCAGCGTCAGAGCTAACTATGGCTACACCTTC,CASSVRANYGYTF
TRBJ2-1,TRBV5-6,NA,NA,TGTGCCAGCAGCTTGCCAGGCCCTTACAATGAGCAGTTCTTC,CASSLPGPYNEQFF
TRBJ2-3,TRBV6-6,TRBD2,NA,TGTGCCAGCAGCTGGACTAGCGGGATCACAGATACGCAGTATTTT,CASSWTSGITDTQYF
TRBJ2-7,TRBV7-2,TRBD2,NA,TGTGCCAGCAGCATACTAGCGGGAGCTGTCGGGGAGCAGTACTTC,CASSILAGAVGEQYF
TRBJ2-7,TRBV29-1,TRBD1,NA,TGCAGCGTCCGGACAGGGCTCTACGAGCAGTACTTC,CSVRTGLYEQYF
TRBJ1-5,TRBV7-9,NA,few,TGTGCCAGCAGCCCCGACAGGACCCAGCCCCAGCATTTT,CASSPDRTQPQHF
TRBJ1-1,TRBV23-1,NA,NA,TGCGCCAGCAGTCAATCCAGCACAGGGAGATTTCACACTGAAGCTTTCTTT,CASSQSSTGRFHTEAFF
TRBJ2-2,TRBV29-1,NA,NA,TGCAGCGTTGAGGAGGGTCGGAACACCGGGGAGCTGTTTTTT,CSVEEGRNTGELFF